These T cell receptor beta chains were read from a single sample in a study of blood T cell repertoires in COVID-19. Assay used: immunoSEQ multiplex PCR; TCRdb lists only in-frame clones, some missing. The top ten clones hold more than 0.95% of a sample with some 390,000 clones, around 87% of them seen once. The source material was PBMCs or T cells enriched from blood (not recorded which). The source is a man aged 25-45 years who had recovered from COVID-19. Both conserved end residues are part of each CDR3. A D gene is named only where the DNA matches it firmly. Clone size is shown for a subset of rows, as once, few, many or a class of expanded clone.

d_call | j_call | clone_size | v_call | cdr3_nt | cdr3_aa
TRBD1 | TRBJ1-2 | . | TRBV5-5 | TGTGCCAGCAGCACCGATCCGGGACAGGGAACCTATGGCTACACCTTC | CASSTDPGQGTYGYTF
. | TRBJ2-7 | . | TRBV30 | TGTGCCTGGAGTGGCCTACAGGGTCTCGAGCAGTACTTC | CAWSGLQGLEQYF
TRBD1 | TRBJ2-2 | . | TRBV7-9 | TGTGCCAGCAGCTTAACAGGGGGCGACACCGGGGAGCTGTTTTTT | CASSLTGGDTGELFF
. | TRBJ2-7 | . | TRBV7-2 | TGTGCCAGCAGCCCGGGACTTGGGTACGAGCAGTACTTC | CASSPGLGYEQYF
TRBD2 | TRBJ2-7 | . | TRBV7-6 | TGTGCCAGCAGCTTGGCAGGGACTAGCAACGAGCAGTACTTC | CASSLAGTSNEQYF
. | TRBJ2-2 | . | TRBV11-2 | TGTGCCAGCAGCTTAGTGACGGGGATCGACACCGGGGAGCTGTTTTTT | CASSLVTGIDTGELFF
. | TRBJ1-6 | few | TRBV30 | TGTGCCTGGAGGGGGAGGGGGGATCCGTATAATTCACCCCTCCACTTT | CAWRGRGDPYNSPLHF
TRBD1 | TRBJ1-2 | few | TRBV28 | TGTGCCAGCCGGACAGGGGGCGCAGGCTATGGCTACACCTTC | CASRTGGAGYGYTF
. | TRBJ2-7 | . | TRBV29-1 | TGCAGCGTTGAATCCGATTACAAGCAGTACTTC | CSVESDYKQYF
TRBD1 | TRBJ2-3 | . | TRBV2 | TGTGCCAGCAGTCTCCAGCAGATACAGGGGGCAGATACGCAGTATTTT | CASSLQQIQGADTQYF
TRBD1 | TRBJ1-2 | . | TRBV7-9 | TGTGCCAGCAGCTCAGGACAGGGGTATGGCTACACCTTC | CASSSGQGYGYTF
. | TRBJ1-5 | . | TRBV5-8 | TGTGCCAGCAGGCCGACAGAGATCAATCAGCCCCAGCATTTT | CASRPTEINQPQHF
. | TRBJ1-2 | . | TRBV28 | TGTGCCAGCAGTTCCGGACTCATGGGCTACACCTTC | CASSSGLMGYTF
TRBD2 | TRBJ2-1 | . | TRBV7-9 | TGTGCCAGCAGCTTGAGACTAGCGGGAGGGAGCTCCTACAATGAGCAGTTCTTC | CASSLRLAGGSSYNEQFF
. | TRBJ1-2 | . | TRBV2 | TGTGCCAGCAACCAGGGAAACTATGGCTACACCTTC | CASNQGNYGYTF
TRBD2 | TRBJ2-1 | once | TRBV27 | TGTGCCAGCAGCCCACTAGCGGGCCTTCGCAATGAGCAGTTCTTC | CASSPLAGLRNEQFF
. | TRBJ2-7 | . | TRBV28 | TGTGCCAGCAGTGGAGGTGCAGGGGCCTACGAGCAGTACTTC | CASSGGAGAYEQYF
TRBD1 | TRBJ2-5 | . | TRBV20-1 | TGCAGTGCTAGTGGGGACAGCATAGAGACCCAGTACTTC | CSASGDSIETQYF
TRBD1 | TRBJ2-3 | . | TRBV5-1 | TGCGCCAGCTCACGGACAGGGACCACAGATACGCAGTATTTT | CASSRTGTTDTQYF
TRBD1 | TRBJ2-7 | . | TRBV6-1 | TGTGCCAGCAGTGAAGTGGACAGGGGGTTCCTCTACGAGCAGTACTTC | CASSEVDRGFLYEQYF
TRBD1 | TRBJ1-6 | . | TRBV18 | TGTGCCAGCTCACCAGGGGCCAGGGGGAATTCACCCCTCCACTTT | CASSPGARGNSPLHF
. | TRBJ1-1 | few | TRBV9 | TGTGCCAGCAGTGTGGGGCCGAACACTGAAGCTTTCTTT | CASSVGPNTEAFF
TRBD1 | TRBJ1-1 | . | TRBV28 | TGTGCCAGCAGTTTGATCCCCGAGGGACCGACAGGGGGCTTCCACACTGAAGCTTTCTTT | CASSLIPEGPTGGFHTEAFF
. | TRBJ2-5 | . | TRBV19 | TGTGCCACTTCAGACAGTGCCCAAGAGACCCAGTACTTC | CATSDSAQETQYF
. | TRBJ1-1 | . | TRBV10-1 | TGCGCCAGCAGTGAGGAAAAGGGGGCTGAAGCTTTCTTT | CASSEEKGAEAFF
. | TRBJ1-1 | . | TRBV5-1 | TGCGCCAGCAGCTCGCTGAACAAACAGCTGGGGAGCACTGAAGCTTTCTTT | CASSSLNKQLGSTEAFF
. | TRBJ1-2 | . | TRBV30 | TGTGCCTGGAGTCCAGGCGGGGACCAGGGCTACACCTTC | CAWSPGGDQGYTF
TRBD1 | TRBJ1-2 | . | TRBV27 | TGTGCCAGCAGTCTTACACTTAGACAGGGAGCTAACTATGGCTACACCTTC | CASSLTLRQGANYGYTF
. | TRBJ2-5 | . | TRBV10-3 | TGTGCCATCGGGGTCGCGGGCCAGGAGACCCAGTACTTC | CAIGVAGQETQYF
. | TRBJ1-3 | . | TRBV21-1 | TGTGCCAGCAGCAAACTAGGTCCGAGCTCTGGAAACACCATATATTTT | CASSKLGPSSGNTIYF
. | TRBJ1-1 | . | TRBV29-1 | TGCAGCGGCTCGGGGGACACTGAAGCTTTCTTT | CSGSGDTEAFF
TRBD1 | TRBJ1-6 | once | TRBV28 | TGTGCCAGCCAGGGGGGCTACTCCTATAATTCACCCCTCCACTTT | CASQGGYSYNSPLHF
. | TRBJ1-1 | . | TRBV18 | TGTGCCAGCTCACCGACCTTAGGGGAGGGTAGGTCGTACACTGAAGCTTTCTTT | CASSPTLGEGRSYTEAFF
. | TRBJ2-1 | . | TRBV12-5 | TGTGCTAGTGGTTTGGTACTTATTAATGAGCAGTTCTTC | CASGLVLINEQFF
TRBD1 | TRBJ1-3 | . | TRBV7-8 | TGTGCCAGCAGCATTACAGGGGGGGGCTACTCTGGAAACACCATATATTTT | CASSITGGGYSGNTIYF
TRBD1 | TRBJ2-1 | . | TRBV18 | TGTGCCAGCTCACCGGGACAGGTAGATTCCAATGAGCAGTTCTTC | CASSPGQVDSNEQFF
. | TRBJ2-3 | . | TRBV10-1 | TGCGCCAGCAGTGAGAACTCGAACACAGATACGCAGTATTTT | CASSENSNTDTQYF
TRBD2 | TRBJ2-3 | . | TRBV5-1 | TGCGCCAGCAGCTTGGCAGCGGGAGTGGTAGATACGCAGTATTTT | CASSLAAGVVDTQYF
TRBD1 | TRBJ1-1 | . | TRBV23-1 | TGCGCCAGCAGTCAATCGTCAGGGGGCGGAGGAGCTGAAGCTTTCTTT | CASSQSSGGGGAEAFF
TRBD1 | TRBJ2-1 | . | TRBV28 | TGTGCCAGCAGTCCCGCCCCCGAGACAGGGTTGTACAATGAGCAGTTCTTC | CASSPAPETGLYNEQFF
TRBD1 | TRBJ2-7 | . | TRBV5-1 | TGCGCCAGCAGCTGGACAGGGGGCTCGTACGAGCAGTACTTC | CASSWTGGSYEQYF
. | TRBJ1-2 | once | TRBV23-1 | TGCGCCAGCAGTCTCTCTGGCATCGCCTATGGCTACACCTTC | CASSLSGIAYGYTF
TRBD1 | TRBJ2-7 | . | TRBV5-1 | TGCGCCAGTTCTAAAGGTACCGGGACAGTTATACTCAACTACGAGCAGTACTTC | CASSKGTGTVILNYEQYF
TRBD2 | TRBJ2-1 | . | TRBV5-1 | TGCGCCAGCAGCTTAGGACTAGCGGCATACAATGAGCAGTTCTTC | CASSLGLAAYNEQFF
. | TRBJ1-4 | . | TRBV10-3 | TGTGCCATCAGTGATTATGGAGGGGAAAAACTGTTTTTT | CAISDYGGEKLFF
TRBD1 | TRBJ1-4 | . | TRBV5-6 | TGTGCCAGCAGCTTGCAGGGGGGTGAAAAACTGTTTTTT | CASSLQGGEKLFF
. | TRBJ2-2 | . | TRBV7-2 | TGTGCCAGCAGCTTAGCCCTCCGTGGTGCGGCGAACACCGGGGAGCTGTTTTTT | CASSLALRGAANTGELFF
. | TRBJ1-2 | . | TRBV19 | TGTGCCAGTACCCCGCCCGGGGTTGTGAGTGGCTACACCTTC | CASTPPGVVSGYTF
. | TRBJ1-3 | . | TRBV5-6 | TGTGCCAGCAGCTCGGGAAACACCATATATTTT | CASSSGNTIYF
. | TRBJ2-7 | . | TRBV2 | TGTGCCAGCAGTGTGCAGTCAGGCTACGAGCAGTACTTC | CASSVQSGYEQYF
. | TRBJ2-7 | . | TRBV3-1/TRBV3-2 | TGTGCCAGCAGCCCACAGGGATTCGTCGTCGAGCAGTACTTC | CASSPQGFVVEQYF
. | TRBJ2-7 | once | TRBV3-1/TRBV3-2 | TGTGCCAGCAGCCGACTCACCTACGAGCAGTACTTC | CASSRLTYEQYF
TRBD1 | TRBJ2-7 | . | TRBV5-1 | TGCGCCAGCAGCTGGGGGACAGGGTACGAGCAGTACTTC | CASSWGTGYEQYF
. | TRBJ1-1 | . | TRBV10-3 | TGTGCCATCAGTGGAGTGAACACTGAAGCTTTCTTT | CAISGVNTEAFF
. | TRBJ2-3 | . | TRBV20-1 | TGCAGTGCTAGTGGAGACACAGATACGCAGTATTTT | CSASGDTDTQYF
. | TRBJ2-5 | . | TRBV12-3/TRBV12-4 | TGTGCCAGCAGCTCAGAAGAGACCCAGTACTTC | CASSSEETQYF
. | TRBJ2-7 | once | TRBV11-2 | TGTGCCAGCAGCCCGGGTTACGAGCAGTACTTC | CASSPGYEQYF
TRBD2 | TRBJ2-5 | . | TRBV30 | TGTGCCTGGAGTCCTGGGACTAGCGGGAGTACCTTAGAGACCCAGTACTTC | CAWSPGTSGSTLETQYF
. | TRBJ1-2 | once | TRBV5-4 | TGTGCCAGCAGCTTGGGAGGACAGACCTATGGCTACACCTTC | CASSLGGQTYGYTF